This T cell receptor beta chain comes out of a study of cytomegalovirus exposure and HLA in healthy donors. Researchers ran the PCR with 60 Vbeta and 13 Jbeta primers. Using immunoSEQ multiplex PCR, the repertoire was profiled, and TCRdb retains in-frame clones only, with some absent. This sample has about 150,000 clones; about 79% occur once, and the top ten carry around 2%. In regard to this clone: The antigen remains unidentified.

Study results and limitations: As a later analysis revealed, most CMV-associated TCR beta chains appeared HLA-restricted.

V shed 5 bases, J shed 9 bases, and the junction held 4 bases outside the gene matches. The CDR3 has 12 amino acids. Germline lookup yields CDR1 GTSNPN and CDR2 SVGIG (reference sequence). This receptor was obtained from a female donor in good health and CMV-seropositive. The material sequenced was PBMCs. The chain carries TRBV30 and TRBJ1-6, with 7 bases that match TRBD1. The CDR3 sequence is CAWDRDGSPLHF. The CDR3 DNA sequence: TGTGCCTGGGACAGGGATGGTTCACCCCTCCACTTT.